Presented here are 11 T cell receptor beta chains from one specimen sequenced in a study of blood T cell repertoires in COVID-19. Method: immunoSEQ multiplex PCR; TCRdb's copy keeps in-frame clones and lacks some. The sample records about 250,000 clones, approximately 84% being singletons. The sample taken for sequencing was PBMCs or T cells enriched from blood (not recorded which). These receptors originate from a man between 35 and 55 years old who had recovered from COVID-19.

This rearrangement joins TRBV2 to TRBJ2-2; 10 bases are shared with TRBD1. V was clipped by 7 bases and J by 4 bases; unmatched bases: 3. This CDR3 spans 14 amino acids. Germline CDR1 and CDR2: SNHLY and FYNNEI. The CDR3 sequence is CASIRDRGTGELFF. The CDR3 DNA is TGTGCCAGCATCCGGGACAGGGGCACCGGGGAGCTGTTTTTT. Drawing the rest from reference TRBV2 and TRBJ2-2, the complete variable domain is EPEVTQTPSHQVTQMGQEVILRCVPISNHLYFYWYRQILGQKVEFLVSFYNNEISEKSEIFDDQFSVERPDGSNFTLKIRSTKLEDSAMYFCASIRDRGTGELFFGEGSRLTVL.

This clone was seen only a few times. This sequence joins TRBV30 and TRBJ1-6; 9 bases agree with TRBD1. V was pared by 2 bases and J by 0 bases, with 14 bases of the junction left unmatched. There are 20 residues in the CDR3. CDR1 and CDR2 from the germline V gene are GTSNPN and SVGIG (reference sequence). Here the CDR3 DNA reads TGTGCCTGGAGTCCACAGGGGGCTATGAGAGGAAGCTCCTATAATTCACCCCTCCACTTT. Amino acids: CAWSPQGAMRGSSYNSPLHF.

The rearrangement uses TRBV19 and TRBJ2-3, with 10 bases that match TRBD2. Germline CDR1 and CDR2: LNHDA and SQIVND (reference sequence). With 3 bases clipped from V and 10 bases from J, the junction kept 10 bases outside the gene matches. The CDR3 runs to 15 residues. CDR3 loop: CASSIRLLAGASQYF. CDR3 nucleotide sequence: TGTGCCAGTAGTATTCGCTTGCTAGCGGGGGCCTCGCAGTATTTT.

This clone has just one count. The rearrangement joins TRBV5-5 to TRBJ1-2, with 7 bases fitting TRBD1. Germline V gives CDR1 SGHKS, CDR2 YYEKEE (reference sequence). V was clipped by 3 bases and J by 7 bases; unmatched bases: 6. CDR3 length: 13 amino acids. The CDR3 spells CASSSETGRGYTF. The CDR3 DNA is TGTGCCAGCAGCTCTGAGACAGGGCGTGGCTACACCTTC.

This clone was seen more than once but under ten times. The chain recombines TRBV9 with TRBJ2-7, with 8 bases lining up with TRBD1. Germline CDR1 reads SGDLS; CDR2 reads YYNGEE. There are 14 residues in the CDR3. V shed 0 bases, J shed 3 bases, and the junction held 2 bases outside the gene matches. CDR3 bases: TGTGCCAGCAGCGTAGGCAGGGGGCTCTACGAGCAGTACTTC. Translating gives CASSVGRGLYEQYF.

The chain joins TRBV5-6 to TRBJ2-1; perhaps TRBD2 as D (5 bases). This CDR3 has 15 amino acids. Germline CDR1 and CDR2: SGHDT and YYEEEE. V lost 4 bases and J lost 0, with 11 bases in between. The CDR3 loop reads CASSPGDSSYNEQFF. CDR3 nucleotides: TGTGCCAGCAGCCCCGGGGATAGCTCCTACAATGAGCAGTTCTTC.

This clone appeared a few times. This chain's CDR3 is CASSPWTSGSLDNEQFF. In nucleotides, the CDR3 is TGTGCCAGCAGCCCCTGGACTAGCGGGAGTCTGGACAATGAGCAGTTCTTC. The V gene is TRBV7-9, the J gene TRBJ2-1; 13 bases are a match to TRBD2. After removal of 5 bases from V and 5 bases from J, the junction contained 9 bases not matched to a gene. Germline assignment: CDR1 SEHNR and CDR2 FQNEAQ (reference sequence). The CDR3 contains 17 residues.

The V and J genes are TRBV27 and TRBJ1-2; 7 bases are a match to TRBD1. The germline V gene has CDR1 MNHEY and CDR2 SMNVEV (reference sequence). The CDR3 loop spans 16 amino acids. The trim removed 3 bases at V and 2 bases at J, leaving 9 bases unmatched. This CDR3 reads CASSFIYSTGNYGYTF. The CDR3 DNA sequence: TGTGCCAGCAGTTTTATATACTCGACAGGGAACTATGGCTACACCTTC.

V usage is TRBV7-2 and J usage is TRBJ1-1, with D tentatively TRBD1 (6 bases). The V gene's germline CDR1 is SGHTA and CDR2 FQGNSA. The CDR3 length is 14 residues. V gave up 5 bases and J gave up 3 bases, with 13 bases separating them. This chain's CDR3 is CASSQRTEHTEAFF. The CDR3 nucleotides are TGTGCCAGCAGCCAAAGGACAGAGCACACTGAAGCTTTCTTT.

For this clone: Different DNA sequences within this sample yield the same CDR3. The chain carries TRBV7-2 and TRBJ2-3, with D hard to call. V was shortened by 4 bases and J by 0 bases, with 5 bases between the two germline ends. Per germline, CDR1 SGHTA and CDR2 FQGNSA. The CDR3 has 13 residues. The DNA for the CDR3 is TGTGCCAGCAGCTCCCCGAGCACAGATACGCAGTATTTT. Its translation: CASSSPSTDTQYF.

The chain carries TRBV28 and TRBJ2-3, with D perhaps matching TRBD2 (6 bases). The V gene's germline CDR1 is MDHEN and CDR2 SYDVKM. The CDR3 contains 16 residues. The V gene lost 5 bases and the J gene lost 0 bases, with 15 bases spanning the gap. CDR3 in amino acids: CASSHASAVSTDTQYF. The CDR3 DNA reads TGTGCCAGCAGTCACGCTAGCGCGGTTAGCACAGATACGCAGTATTTT. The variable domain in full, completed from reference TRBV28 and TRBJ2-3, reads DVKVTQSSRYLVKRTGEKVFLECVQDMDHENMFWYRQDPGLGLRLIYFSYDVKMKEKGDIPEGYSVSREKKERFSLILESASTNQTSMYLCASSHASAVSTDTQYFGPGTRLTVL.